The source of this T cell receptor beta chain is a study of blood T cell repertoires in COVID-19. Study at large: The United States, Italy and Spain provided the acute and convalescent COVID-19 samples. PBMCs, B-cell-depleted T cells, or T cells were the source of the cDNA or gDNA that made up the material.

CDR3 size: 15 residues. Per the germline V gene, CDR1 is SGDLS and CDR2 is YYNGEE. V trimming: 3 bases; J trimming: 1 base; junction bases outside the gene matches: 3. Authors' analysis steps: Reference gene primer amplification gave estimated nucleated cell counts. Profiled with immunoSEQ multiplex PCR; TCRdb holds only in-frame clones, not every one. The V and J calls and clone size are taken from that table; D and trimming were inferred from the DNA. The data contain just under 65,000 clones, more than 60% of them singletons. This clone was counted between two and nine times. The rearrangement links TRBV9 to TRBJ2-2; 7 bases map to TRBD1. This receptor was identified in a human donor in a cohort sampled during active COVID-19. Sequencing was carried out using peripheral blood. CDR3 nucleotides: TGTGCCAGCAGCGCCCGACAGGGGAACACCGGGGAGCTGTTTTTT. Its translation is CASSARQGNTGELFF.